This T cell receptor (beta chain) was found in a study of T cell responses to AZD1222 COVID-19 vaccine. Trimming left V 0 bases short and J 3 bases short, with 18 bases between. The CDR3 length is 17 residues. The germline V gene has CDR1 SGHDT and CDR2 YYEEEE. The repertoire was sequenced with immunoSEQ multiplex PCR; TCRdb's copy has only in-frame clones and lacks some. The table shows 150,000 or so clones, with roughly 93% occurring only once. Overall study findings and caveats: Seropositivity was recorded at baseline in only 5 or 6 AZD1222 recipients.

Comments on this clone: The target antigen is unknown.

The specimen was peripheral blood, collected on day 0 of MenACWY control vaccination. This chain connects TRBV5-6 to TRBJ1-1; D is perhaps TRBD1 (6 bases). The receptor was isolated from an adult in good health. CDR3 nucleotides: TGTGCCAGCAGCTTGGACAGGGTCCCAATTTGGGACACTGAAGCTTTCTTT. This translates into CASSLDRVPIWDTEAFF.